The next 17 T cell receptor beta chains were all read from a single sample in a study of OX40 agonist ivuxolimab in advanced cancers. Here immunoSEQ multiplex PCR was the method, and the copy in TCRdb shows in-frame clones only, minus some. The sample consists of around 70,000 clones, about 83% of them appearing once. The source was CD4+ or CD8+ T cells sorted from blood, collected in a trial of the OX40 agonist ivuxolimab. These TCRs come from an adult with an advanced solid tumor such as melanoma, head and neck, liver or kidney cancer.

This clone has a handful of counts. The chain combines TRBV10-1 with TRBJ1-5; a possible D gene is TRBD1 (6 bases). This CDR3 has 13 residues. Germline V gene lookup returns CDR1 WNHNN and CDR2 SYGVQD (reference sequence). V gave up 6 bases and J gave up 9 bases, with 15 bases separating them. CDR3 DNA: TGCGCCAGCAGCCGGGACATTGGGGCGCCCCAGCATTTT. Translated, it gives CASSRDIGAPQHF.

This chain links TRBV11-1 with TRBJ2-1, with TRBD1 matching over 9 bases. Germline V gene data show CDR1 as SGHAT and CDR2 as FQDESV (reference sequence). The trim removed 5 bases at V and 8 bases at J, leaving 13 bases unmatched. The CDR3 extends over 16 amino acids. CDR3 bases: TGTGCCAGCAGCCCTTCTGGGACAGGGTGGTGGGATGAGCAGTTCTTC. This codes for CASSPSGTGWWDEQFF.

The CDR3 is CASSPRTGFYEQYF. Here the CDR3 DNA reads TGTGCCAGCTCACCCCGGACAGGGTTCTACGAGCAGTACTTC. The V call is TRBV18, the J call TRBJ2-7; 8 nucleotides match TRBD1. The CDR3 extends over 14 amino acids. The germline V gene encodes CDR1 KGHSH and CDR2 LQKENI. V gave up 3 bases and J gave up 3 bases; unmatched junction bases: 4.

This chain uses TRBV6-6 with TRBJ1-1; the match to TRBD1 covers 10 bases. Germline trimming cut 5 bases from V and 6 bases from J; bases unmatched to any gene: 12. CDR1 MNHNY and CDR2 SVGAGI come from the germline V gene (reference sequence). CDR3 length: 16 residues. The chain's CDR3 is CASSASPDRGMAEAFF. DNA of the CDR3: TGTGCCAGCAGTGCTTCTCCGGACAGGGGGATGGCTGAAGCTTTCTTT.

The CDR3 loop reads CASSQGLREWKTEAFF. As DNA, the CDR3 is TGTGCCAGCAGCCAAGGTTTGAGGGAATGGAAAACTGAAGCTTTCTTT. V gene TRBV4-2 combines with J gene TRBJ1-1; D gene unclear. The CDR3 consists of 16 residues. Germline V gives CDR1 LGHNA, CDR2 YNFKEQ. Trimming removed 1 base at V and 5 bases at J, with 17 bases between.

The V gene is TRBV28, the J gene TRBJ1-6; maybe TRBD1 (6 bases). The V gene lost 4 bases and the J gene lost 10 bases, with 14 bases spanning the gap. In germline, CDR1 is MDHEN, CDR2 SYDVKM. The CDR3 has 14 residues. CDR3 loop: CASSSGGARSPLHF. The CDR3 bases are TGTGCCAGCAGTTCGGGGGGGGCGCGCTCACCCCTCCACTTT. Drawing the rest from reference TRBV28 and TRBJ1-6, the complete variable domain is DVKVTQSSRYLVKRTGEKVFLECVQDMDHENMFWYRQDPGLGLRLIYFSYDVKMKEKGDIPEGYSVSREKKERFSLILESASTNQTSMYLCASSSGGARSPLHFGNGTRLTVT.

The rearrangement links TRBV11-2 to TRBJ2-2; 13 positions agree with TRBD2. Germline V gives CDR1 SGHAT, CDR2 FQNNGV. With 6 bases clipped from V and 3 bases from J, the junction kept 10 bases outside the gene matches. CDR3 length: 18 residues. The CDR3 here is CASSPRTSGGRDTGELFF. CDR3 sequence (DNA): TGTGCCAGCAGTCCACGGACTAGCGGGGGTCGGGACACCGGGGAGCTGTTTTTT.

The CDR3 bases are TGCAGCGTTGAGCCTACCCGCACAGATACGCAGTATTTT. Its protein is CSVEPTRTDTQYF. This chain connects TRBV29-1 to TRBJ2-3; the D is unclear. The germline V and J ends were trimmed by 3 bases and 1 base, with 8 bases remaining between them. Germline-derived CDR1 and CDR2 are SQVTM and ANQGSEA. This CDR3 region has 13 residues.

The chain carries TRBV7-8 and TRBJ2-3; TRBD1 matches 8 bases. CDR3 size: 17 residues. The V gene end was trimmed by 1 base and the J gene end by 1 base; junction bases not matched to a gene: 7. Germline CDR1 reads SGHVS; CDR2 reads FQNEAQ. CDR3 residues: CASSLVRAGQGTDTQYF. CDR3 coding DNA: TGTGCCAGCAGCTTAGTAAGGGCGGGACAGGGCACAGATACGCAGTATTTT.

This chain connects TRBV11-2 to TRBJ2-1, with TRBD2 matching 13 bases. Per germline, CDR1 SGHAT and CDR2 FQNNGV. The CDR3 spans 19 residues. With 0 bases clipped from V and 1 base from J, the junction kept 6 bases outside the gene matches. For the CDR3, the DNA is TGTGCCAGCAGCTTAGATCGGGAGACTAGCGGGAGGTCCTACAATGAGCAGTTCTTC. Its translation is CASSLDRETSGRSYNEQFF.

This clone was recorded once. The chain uses TRBV2 and TRBJ2-6; D call uncertain. Per the germline V gene, CDR1 is SNHLY and CDR2 is FYNNEI. The V and J ends lost 10 bases and 0 bases respectively, with 13 bases between them. CDR3 length: 15 amino acids. CDR3 DNA: TGTGCCATCCCCCGAGAGGCCTCTGGGGCCAACGTCCTGACTTTC. Residues: CAIPREASGANVLTF.

The rearrangement links TRBV6-1 to TRBJ1-1; D call uncertain. Looked up from germline, CDR1 is MNHNS and CDR2 is SASEGT. CDR3 length: 13 amino acids. V gave up 6 bases and J gave up 8 bases, with 16 bases separating them. In DNA, the CDR3 is TGTGCCAGCAGCCCTAGAACACACCGCGAAGCTTTCTTT. It yields the protein CASSPRTHREAFF.

This clone was seen only a few times. J is TRBJ2-2 and V is TRBV4-2; 12 bases map to TRBD2. Trimming at V came to 0 bases and at J to 7 bases, leaving 9 bases not matched to a gene. The CDR3 is 18 amino acids. Germline values: CDR1 LGHNA, CDR2 YNFKEQ. The CDR3 here is CASSQDPTGTSGLGELFF. The CDR3 DNA is TGTGCCAGCAGCCAAGATCCGACCGGGACTAGCGGGCTCGGGGAGCTGTTTTTT.

On this clone itself: At the DNA level, this CDR3 is encoded by other sequences in the same sample as well. This chain links TRBV6-1 with TRBJ1-4; D is ambiguous. The CDR3 contains 13 residues. Germline CDR1 MNHNS, CDR2 SASEGT. V was trimmed by 7 bases and J by 3 bases, leaving 9 bases between them. The CDR3 sequence: CASNRAPNEKLFF. As DNA, the CDR3 is TGTGCCAGCAACAGAGCCCCTAATGAAAAACTGTTTTTT.

The chain employs TRBV28 and TRBJ1-5; D unresolved. Germline V gene lookup returns CDR1 MDHEN and CDR2 SYDVKM. Trimming cost V 2 bases and J 6 bases, with 17 bases left between them. The length of the CDR3 is 16 residues. This CDR3 reads CASSLKFGIGGQPQHF. The CDR3 DNA follows: TGTGCCAGCAGTTTAAAGTTTGGGATAGGAGGTCAGCCCCAGCATTTT. The variable domain in full, completed from reference TRBV28 and TRBJ1-5, reads DVKVTQSSRYLVKRTGEKVFLECVQDMDHENMFWYRQDPGLGLRLIYFSYDVKMKEKGDIPEGYSVSREKKERFSLILESASTNQTSMYLCASSLKFGIGGQPQHFGDGTRLSIL.

The CDR3 coding sequence is TGTGCCAGCAGCTTAGAGGCGGGGCGGGGCCGCACAGATACGCAGTATTTT. This codes for CASSLEAGRGRTDTQYF. The chain couples TRBV13 to TRBJ2-3; a possible D gene is TRBD2 (6 bases). Germline CDR1 reads PRHDT; CDR2 reads FYEKMQ (reference sequence). The CDR3 length is 17 residues. V dropped 1 base and J dropped 1 base, with 15 bases sitting between them.

V is TRBV29-1 and J is TRBJ2-1, with D unclear. The CDR3 is made up of 12 amino acids. Germline CDR1 reads SQVTM; CDR2 reads ANQGSEA. V was clipped by 6 bases and J by 6 bases, with 12 bases between them. The CDR3 here is CSVLPTSNEQFF. The CDR3 DNA reads TGCAGCGTCCTACCGACCAGCAATGAGCAGTTCTTC.